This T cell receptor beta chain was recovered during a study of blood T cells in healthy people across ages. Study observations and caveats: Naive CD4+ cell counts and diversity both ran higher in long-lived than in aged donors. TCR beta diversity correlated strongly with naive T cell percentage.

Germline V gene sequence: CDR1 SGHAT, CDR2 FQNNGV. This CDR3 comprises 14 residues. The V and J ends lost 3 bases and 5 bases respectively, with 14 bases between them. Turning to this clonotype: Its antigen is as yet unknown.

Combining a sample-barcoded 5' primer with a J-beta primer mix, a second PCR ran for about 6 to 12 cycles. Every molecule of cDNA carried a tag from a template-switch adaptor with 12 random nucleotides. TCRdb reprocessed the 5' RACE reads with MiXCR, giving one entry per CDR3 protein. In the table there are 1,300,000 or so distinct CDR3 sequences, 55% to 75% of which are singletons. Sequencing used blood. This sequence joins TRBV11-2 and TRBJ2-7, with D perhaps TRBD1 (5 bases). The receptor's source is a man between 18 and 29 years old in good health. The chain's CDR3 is CASSFERGLNEQYF. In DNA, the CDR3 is TGTGCCAGCAGCTTTGAAAGGGGTCTGAACGAGCAGTACTTC.